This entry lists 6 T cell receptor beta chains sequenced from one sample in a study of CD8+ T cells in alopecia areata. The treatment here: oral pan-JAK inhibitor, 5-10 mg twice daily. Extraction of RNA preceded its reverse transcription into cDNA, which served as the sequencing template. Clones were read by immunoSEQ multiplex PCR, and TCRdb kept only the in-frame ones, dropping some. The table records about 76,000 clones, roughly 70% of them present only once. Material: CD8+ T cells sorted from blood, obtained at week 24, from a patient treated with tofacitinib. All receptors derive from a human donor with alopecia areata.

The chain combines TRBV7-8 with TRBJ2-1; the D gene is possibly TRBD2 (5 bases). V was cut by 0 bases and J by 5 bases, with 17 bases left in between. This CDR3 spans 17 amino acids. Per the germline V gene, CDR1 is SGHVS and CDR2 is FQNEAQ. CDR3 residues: CASSLAGGGRQNNEQFF. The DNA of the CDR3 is TGTGCCAGCAGCTTAGCCGGTGGAGGACGACAAAACAATGAGCAGTTCTTC.

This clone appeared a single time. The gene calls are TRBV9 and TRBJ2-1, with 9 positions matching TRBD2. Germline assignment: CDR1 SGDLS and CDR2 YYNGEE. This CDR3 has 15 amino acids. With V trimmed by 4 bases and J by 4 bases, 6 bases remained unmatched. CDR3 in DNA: TGTGCCAGCAGCCCCGGGCGGGAGGGGTACAATGAGCAGTTCTTC. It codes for CASSPGREGYNEQFF.

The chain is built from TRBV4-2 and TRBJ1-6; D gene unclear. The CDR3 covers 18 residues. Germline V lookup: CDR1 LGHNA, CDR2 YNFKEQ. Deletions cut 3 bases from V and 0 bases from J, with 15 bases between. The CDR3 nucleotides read TGTGCCAGCAGCCATCCCCCCGTACAGAGCTCCTATAATTCACCCCTCCACTTT. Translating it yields CASSHPPVQSSYNSPLHF.

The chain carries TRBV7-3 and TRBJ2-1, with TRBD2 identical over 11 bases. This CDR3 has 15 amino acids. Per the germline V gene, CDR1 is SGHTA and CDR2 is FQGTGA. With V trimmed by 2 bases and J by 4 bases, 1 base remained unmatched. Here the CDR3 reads CASSLLAGGYNEQFF. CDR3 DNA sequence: TGTGCCAGCAGCTTATTAGCGGGAGGGTACAATGAGCAGTTCTTC.

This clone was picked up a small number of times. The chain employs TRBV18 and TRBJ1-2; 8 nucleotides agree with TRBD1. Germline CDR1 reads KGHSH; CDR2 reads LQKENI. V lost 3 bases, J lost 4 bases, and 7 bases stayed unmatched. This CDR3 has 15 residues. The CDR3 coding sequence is TGTGCCAGCTCACCCGGACAGGGTACAGCCTATGGCTACACCTTC. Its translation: CASSPGQGTAYGYTF. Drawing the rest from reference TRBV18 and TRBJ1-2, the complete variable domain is NAGVMQNPRHLVRRRGQEARLRCSPMKGHSHVYWYRQLPEEGLKFMVYLQKENIIDESGMPKERFSAEFPKEGPSILRIQQVVRGDSAAYFCASSPGQGTAYGYTFGSGTRLTVV.

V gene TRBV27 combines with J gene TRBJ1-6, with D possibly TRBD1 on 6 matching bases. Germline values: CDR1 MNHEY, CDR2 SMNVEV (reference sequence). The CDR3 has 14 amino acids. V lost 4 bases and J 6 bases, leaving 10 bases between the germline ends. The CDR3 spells CASSSGQTNSPLHF. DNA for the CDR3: TGTGCCAGCAGTTCTGGACAGACTAATTCACCCCTCCACTTT.